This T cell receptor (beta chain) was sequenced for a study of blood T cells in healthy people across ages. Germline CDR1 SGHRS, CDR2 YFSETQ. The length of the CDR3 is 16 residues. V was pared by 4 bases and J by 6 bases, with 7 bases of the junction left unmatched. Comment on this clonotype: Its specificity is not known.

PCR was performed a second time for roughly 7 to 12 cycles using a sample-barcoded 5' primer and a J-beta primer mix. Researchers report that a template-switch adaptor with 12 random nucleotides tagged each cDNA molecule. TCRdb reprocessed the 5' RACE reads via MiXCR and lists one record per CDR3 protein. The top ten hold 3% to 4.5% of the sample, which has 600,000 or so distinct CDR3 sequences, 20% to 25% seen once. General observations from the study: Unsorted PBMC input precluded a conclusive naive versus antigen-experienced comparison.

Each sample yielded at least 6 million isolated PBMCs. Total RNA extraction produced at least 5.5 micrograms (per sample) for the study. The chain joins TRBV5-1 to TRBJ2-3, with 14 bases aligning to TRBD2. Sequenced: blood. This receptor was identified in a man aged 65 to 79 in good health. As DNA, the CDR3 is TGCGCCAGCAGCACGACTAGCGGGAGGGGTATGGATACGCAGTATTTT. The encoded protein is CASSTTSGRGMDTQYF.